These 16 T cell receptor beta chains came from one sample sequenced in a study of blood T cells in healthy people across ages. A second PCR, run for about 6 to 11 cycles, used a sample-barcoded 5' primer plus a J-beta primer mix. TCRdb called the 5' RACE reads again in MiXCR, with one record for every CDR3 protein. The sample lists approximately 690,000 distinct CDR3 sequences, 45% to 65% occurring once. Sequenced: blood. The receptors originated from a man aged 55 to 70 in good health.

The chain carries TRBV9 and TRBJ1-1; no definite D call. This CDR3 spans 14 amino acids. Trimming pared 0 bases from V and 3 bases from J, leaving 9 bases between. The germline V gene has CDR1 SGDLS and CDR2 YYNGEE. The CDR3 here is CASSVGFQDTEAFF. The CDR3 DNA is TGTGCCAGCAGCGTAGGGTTCCAGGACACTGAAGCTTTCTTT.

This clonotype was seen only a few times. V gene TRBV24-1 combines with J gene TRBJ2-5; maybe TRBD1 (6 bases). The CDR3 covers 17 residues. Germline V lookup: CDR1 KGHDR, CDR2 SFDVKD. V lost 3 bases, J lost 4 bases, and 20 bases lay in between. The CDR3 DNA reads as TGTGCCACCAGTGATCCTCCCGGAGAGGGACACGGAGAGACCCAGTACTTC. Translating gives CATSDPPGEGHGETQYF.

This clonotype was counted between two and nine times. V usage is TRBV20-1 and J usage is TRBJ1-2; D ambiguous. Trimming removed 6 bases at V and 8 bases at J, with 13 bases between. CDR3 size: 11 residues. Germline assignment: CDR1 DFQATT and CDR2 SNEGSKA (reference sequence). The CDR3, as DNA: TGCAGTGCCGCCGTGAGGCGGGGCTACACCTTC. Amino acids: CSAAVRRGYTF.

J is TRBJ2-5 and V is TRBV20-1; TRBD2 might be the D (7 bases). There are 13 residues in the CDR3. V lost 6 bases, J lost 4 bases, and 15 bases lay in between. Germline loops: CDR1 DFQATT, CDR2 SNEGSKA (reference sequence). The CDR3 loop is CSARGGEGETQYF. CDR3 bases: TGCAGTGCCCGAGGGGGGGAGGGAGAGACCCAGTACTTC.

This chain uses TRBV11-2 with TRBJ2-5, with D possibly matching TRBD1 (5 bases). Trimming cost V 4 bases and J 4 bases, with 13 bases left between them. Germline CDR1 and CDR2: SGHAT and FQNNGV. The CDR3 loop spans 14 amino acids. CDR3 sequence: CASSSTASGETQYF. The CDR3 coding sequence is TGTGCCAGCAGCTCGACAGCTTCGGGAGAGACCCAGTACTTC. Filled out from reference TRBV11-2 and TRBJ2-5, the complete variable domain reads EAGVAQSPRYKIIEKRQSVAFWCNPISGHATLYWYQQILGQGPKLLIQFQNNGVVDDSQLPKDRFSAERLKGVDSTLKIQPAKLEDSAVYLCASSSTASGETQYFGPGTRLLVL.

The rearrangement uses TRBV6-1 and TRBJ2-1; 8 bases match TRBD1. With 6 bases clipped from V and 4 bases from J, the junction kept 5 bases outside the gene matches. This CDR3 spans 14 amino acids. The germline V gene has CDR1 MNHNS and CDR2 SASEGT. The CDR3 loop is CASSENRGYNEQFF. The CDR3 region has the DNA TGTGCCAGCAGCGAAAACAGGGGGTACAATGAGCAGTTCTTC.

CDR3 residues: CSARAGTGNEKLFF. Written as DNA, the CDR3 is TGCAGTGCTAGAGCCGGGACAGGGAACGAAAAACTGTTTTTT. V usage is TRBV20-1 and J usage is TRBJ1-4, with 9 positions matching TRBD1. Germline CDR1 DFQATT, CDR2 SNEGSKA (reference sequence). The CDR3 consists of 14 residues. V shed 1 base and J 8 bases; nucleotides not matched to a gene: 5.

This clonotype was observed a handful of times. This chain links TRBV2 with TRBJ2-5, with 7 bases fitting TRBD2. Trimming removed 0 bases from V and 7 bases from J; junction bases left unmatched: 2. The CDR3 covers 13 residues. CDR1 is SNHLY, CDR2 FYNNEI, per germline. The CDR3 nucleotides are TGTGCCAGCAGTGAAGCGTGGGAGGGGACCCAGTACTTC. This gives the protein CASSEAWEGTQYF. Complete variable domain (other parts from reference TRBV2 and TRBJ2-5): EPEVTQTPSHQVTQMGQEVILRCVPISNHLYFYWYRQILGQKVEFLVSFYNNEISEKSEIFDDQFSVERPDGSNFTLKIRSTKLEDSAMYFCASSEAWEGTQYFGPGTRLLVL.

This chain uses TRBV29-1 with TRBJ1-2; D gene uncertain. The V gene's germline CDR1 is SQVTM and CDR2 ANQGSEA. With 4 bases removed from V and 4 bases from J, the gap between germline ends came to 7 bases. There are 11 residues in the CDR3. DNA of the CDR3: TGCAGCGTTGGGCAGACCTATGGCTACACCTTC. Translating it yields CSVGQTYGYTF. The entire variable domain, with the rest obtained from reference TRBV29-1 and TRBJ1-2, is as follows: SAVISQKPSRDICQRGTSLTIQCQVDSQVTMMFWYRQQPGQSLTLIATANQGSEATYESGFVIDKFPISRPNLTFSTLTVSNMSPEDSSIYLCSVGQTYGYTFGSGTRLTVV.

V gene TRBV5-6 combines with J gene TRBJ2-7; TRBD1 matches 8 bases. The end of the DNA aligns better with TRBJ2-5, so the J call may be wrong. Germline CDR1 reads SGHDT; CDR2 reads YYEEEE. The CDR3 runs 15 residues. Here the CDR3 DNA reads TGTGCCAGCAGCTTTGTAGGACAGGGCGACGAGACCCAGTACTTC. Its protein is CASSFVGQGDETQYF.

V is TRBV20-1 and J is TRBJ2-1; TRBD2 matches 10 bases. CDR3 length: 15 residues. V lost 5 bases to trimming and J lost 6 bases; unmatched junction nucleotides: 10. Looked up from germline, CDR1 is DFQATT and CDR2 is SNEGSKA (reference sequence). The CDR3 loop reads CSAPLPGLALNEQFF. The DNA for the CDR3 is TGCAGTGCTCCTTTACCGGGACTAGCGCTCAATGAGCAGTTCTTC.

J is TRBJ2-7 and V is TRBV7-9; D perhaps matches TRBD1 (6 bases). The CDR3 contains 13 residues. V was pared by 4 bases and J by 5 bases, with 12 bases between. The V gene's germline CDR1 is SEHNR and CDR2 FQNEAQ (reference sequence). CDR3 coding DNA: TGTGCCAGCAGCTCAACAGGGACGGACGAGCAGTACTTC. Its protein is CASSSTGTDEQYF. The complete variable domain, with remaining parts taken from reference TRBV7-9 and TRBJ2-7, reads DTGVSQNPRHKITKRGQNVTFRCDPISEHNRLYWYRQTLGQGPEFLTYFQNEAQLEKSRLLSDRFSAERPKGSFSTLEIQRTEQGDSAMYLCASSSTGTDEQYFGPGTRLTVT.

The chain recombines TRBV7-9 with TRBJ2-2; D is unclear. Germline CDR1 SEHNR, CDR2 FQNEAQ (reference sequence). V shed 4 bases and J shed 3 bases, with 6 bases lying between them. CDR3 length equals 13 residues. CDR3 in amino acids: CASSSWYTGELFF. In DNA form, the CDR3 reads TGTGCCAGCAGCTCGTGGTACACCGGGGAGCTGTTTTTT.

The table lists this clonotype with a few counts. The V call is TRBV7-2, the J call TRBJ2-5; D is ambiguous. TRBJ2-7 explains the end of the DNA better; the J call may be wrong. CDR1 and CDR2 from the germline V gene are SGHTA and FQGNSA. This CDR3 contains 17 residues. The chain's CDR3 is CASSLAGHRRTLCEQYF. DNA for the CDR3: TGTGCCAGCAGCTTAGCGGGCCACCGGCGAACACTATGCGAGCAGTACTTC.

The CDR3 sequence is CSATGRTGVSGANVLTF. The DNA for the CDR3 is TGCAGTGCTACAGGCCGTACAGGGGTTAGTGGGGCCAACGTCCTGACTTTC. The chain combines TRBV20-1 with TRBJ2-6, with 7 bases lining up with TRBD1. The ends lost 4 bases at V and 3 bases at J; junction bases unmatched: 12. Per germline, CDR1 DFQATT and CDR2 SNEGSKA (reference sequence). The CDR3 extends over 17 amino acids.

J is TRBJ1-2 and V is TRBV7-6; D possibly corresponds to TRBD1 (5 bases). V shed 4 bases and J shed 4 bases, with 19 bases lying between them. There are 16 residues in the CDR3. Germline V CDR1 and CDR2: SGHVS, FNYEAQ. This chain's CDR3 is CASSSQRGTAPYGYTF. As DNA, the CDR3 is TGTGCCAGCAGCTCCCAACGGGGGACGGCTCCCTATGGCTACACCTTC.